Below are 25 T cell receptor beta chains sequenced from a single sample in a study of response to subunit inactivated influenza vaccine (dated by TCRdb to between 2018 and 2020). The library came from RT-PCR. Sequencing instrument: Illumina HiSeq 2500. Using fastp trimming at Q25 and MiXCR clonotype assembly, TCRdb reanalyzed the public sequencing data and kept in-frame beta chains. Identical CDR3 protein sequences are pooled into one entry, listed with their most common genes and DNA. This sample lists about 160,000 distinct CDR3 sequences; approximately 11% were detected once. Under 40% of the sample rests with the top ten. The specimen comprised CD8+ T cells sorted from PBMCs, sampled roughly 24 months after vaccination. These receptors all come from a man between 50 and 75 years old who received an inactivated influenza vaccine. Donor details come from another sample of the same person, matched by shared clones.

This clonotype was found a few times. The chain is built from TRBV6-6 and TRBJ1-1; D is possibly TRBD1 (5 bases). Germline CDR1 is MNHNY and CDR2 is SVGAGI (reference sequence). The V end was cut by 6 bases, the J end by 4 bases, with 12 bases between. The CDR3 contains 13 residues. The CDR3 nucleotides are TGTGCCAGCAGCGACCCAGGGTTCACTGAAGCTTTCTTT. Its translation is CASSDPGFTEAFF.

This sequence joins TRBV28 and TRBJ2-5; 8 bases fit TRBD2. CDR3 length equals 15 residues. Germline V gives CDR1 MDHEN, CDR2 SYDVKM. J lost 1 base, V lost 6 bases, and 7 bases had no gene match. CDR3 nucleotides: TGTGCCAGCAGCCCGACGGGGACTAGCCAAGAGACCCAGTACTTC. It encodes CASSPTGTSQETQYF.

The chain recombines TRBV4-1 with TRBJ2-7; 8 positions agree with TRBD1. The CDR3 loop spans 17 amino acids. Germline loops: CDR1 MGHRA, CDR2 YSYEKL. V dropped 1 base and J dropped 0; count of bases not matched to a gene: 8. As DNA, the CDR3 is TGCGCCAGCAGCCAAGTCGCGAAGGGACAGGACTCCTACGAGCAGTACTTC. Encoded protein: CASSQVAKGQDSYEQYF.

This clonotype occurred a few times. The genes are TRBV12-3 or TRBV12-4 and TRBJ2-1, with TRBD1 matching over 8 bases. The CDR3 runs 11 residues. V was pared by 5 bases and J by 12 bases, with 3 bases of the junction left unmatched. The CDR3, as DNA: TGTGCCAGCAGTCCTACAGGGGGGCAGTTCTTC. Protein sequence: CASSPTGGQFF.

This clonotype was seen a few times. The V and J genes are TRBV10-2 and TRBJ2-7, with D maybe TRBD2 (6 bases). Trimming took off 5 bases at V and 6 bases at J, with 17 bases between the two ends. Germline V gene sequence: CDR1 WSHSY, CDR2 SAAADI. The CDR3 runs 14 residues. The CDR3, as DNA: TGCGCCAGCAGTCTTCCGGAGGGAAGGCTCGAGCAGTACTTC. Protein: CASSLPEGRLEQYF.

The chain links TRBV9 to TRBJ2-7, with a possible D match to TRBD2 (5 bases). The germline CDR1 and CDR2 sequences are SGDLS and YYNGEE. This CDR3 is built from 14 residues. Trimming took 1 base from V and 0 from J, leaving 8 bases between them. CDR3: CASSVTGISYEQYF. The DNA for the CDR3 is TGTGCCAGCAGCGTAACCGGGATCTCCTACGAGCAGTACTTC. Complete variable domain (other parts from reference TRBV9 and TRBJ2-7): DSGVTQTPKHLITATGQRVTLRCSPRSGDLSVYWYQQSLDQGLQFLIQYYNGEERAKGNILERFSAQQFPDLHSELNLSSLELGDSALYFCASSVTGISYEQYFGPGTRLTVT.

This rearrangement joins TRBV7-3 to TRBJ1-3; the D is unclear. Trimming cost V 8 bases and J 4 bases, with 12 bases left between them. The CDR3 is made up of 13 amino acids. The germline V gene encodes CDR1 SGHTA and CDR2 FQGTGA. CDR3 nucleotide sequence: TGTGCCAGCGCCCCCTCGTCCGGAAACACCATATATTTT. Its protein is CASAPSSGNTIYF.

This clonotype turned up a few times. This rearrangement joins TRBV12-3 or TRBV12-4 to TRBJ2-3; D gene uncertain. The CDR3 has 16 amino acids. Trimming removed 2 bases at V and 0 bases at J, with 12 bases between. The DNA of the CDR3 is TGTGCCAGCAGTTTAACATCGTTGGGAAGCACAGATACGCAGTATTTT. Its protein is CASSLTSLGSTDTQYF.

The CDR3 reads CASSSLFRDDEEQYF. For the CDR3, the DNA is TGTGCCAGCAGTTCGTTGTTCCGGGACGATGAGGAGCAGTACTTC. This chain joins TRBV28 and TRBJ2-7, with D perhaps being TRBD1 or TRBD2 (5 bases each). Deletions cut 4 bases from V and 7 bases from J, with 20 bases between. Per the germline V gene, CDR1 is MDHEN and CDR2 is SYDVKM. The CDR3 contains 15 residues. The entire variable domain, with the rest obtained from reference TRBV28 and TRBJ2-7, is as follows: DVKVTQSSRYLVKRTGEKVFLECVQDMDHENMFWYRQDPGLGLRLIYFSYDVKMKEKGDIPEGYSVSREKKERFSLILESASTNQTSMYLCASSSLFRDDEEQYFGPGTRLTVT.

The sample holds a few counts of this clonotype. The chain is built from TRBV11-2 and TRBJ1-1; D is uncertain. V shed 4 bases and J shed 6 bases, with 9 bases lying between them. Per the germline V gene, CDR1 is SGHAT and CDR2 is FQNNGV. CDR3 size: 12 residues. CDR3 residues: CASSYSGAEAFF. DNA of the CDR3: TGTGCCAGCAGCTACTCTGGCGCTGAAGCTTTCTTT. Combining the CDR3 with reference TRBV11-2 and TRBJ1-1 gives the whole variable domain EAGVAQSPRYKIIEKRQSVAFWCNPISGHATLYWYQQILGQGPKLLIQFQNNGVVDDSQLPKDRFSAERLKGVDSTLKIQPAKLEDSAVYLCASSYSGAEAFFGQGTRLTVV.

This clonotype was recorded at least ten times. The J gene is TRBJ1-5, the V gene TRBV7-8; possibly TRBD1 for D (6 bases). With 5 bases removed from V and 1 base from J, the gap between germline ends came to 18 bases. The CDR3 loop spans 17 amino acids. The V gene's germline CDR1 is SGHVS and CDR2 FQNEAQ. The CDR3 nucleotides are TGTGCCAGCAGCCCCTCTGGGGGCGGGAGGAGCAATCAGCCCCAGCATTTT. Its translation: CASSPSGGGRSNQPQHF.

This chain links TRBV15 with TRBJ2-3, with D perhaps being TRBD1 or TRBD2 (5 bases each). V gave up 3 bases and J gave up 2 bases, with 15 bases separating them. The CDR3 sequence is 16 residues long. Germline V gene lookup returns CDR1 LNHNV and CDR2 YYDKDF (reference sequence). The CDR3 DNA reads as TGTGCCACCAGCAGGGCGTCGGGACCCAACACAGATACGCAGTATTTT. It translates to CATSRASGPNTDTQYF.

This clonotype was picked up a small number of times. The chain uses TRBV4-3 and TRBJ2-7, with TRBD2 matching over 8 bases. The trim removed 1 base at V and 0 bases at J, leaving 2 bases unmatched. The length of the CDR3 is 15 residues. Germline V gene data show CDR1 as LGHNA and CDR2 as YSLEER. CDR3: CASSQASGSSYEQYF. In DNA, the CDR3 is TGCGCCAGCAGCCAAGCGAGCGGGAGCTCCTACGAGCAGTACTTC.

This clonotype was found a few times. The chain is built from TRBV6-5 and TRBJ1-2, with D perhaps matching TRBD1 (6 bases). The germline gives CDR1 MNHEY, CDR2 SVGAGI. V was cut by 0 bases and J by 8 bases, with 13 bases left in between. There are 14 residues in the CDR3. The CDR3 region has the DNA TGTGCCAGCAGTTACTCGGTGGGGGGCCAAGGCTACACCTTC. This sequence encodes CASSYSVGGQGYTF.

This clonotype was counted at least ten times. The V and J genes are TRBV6-1 and TRBJ2-3; 8 bases line up with TRBD2. From germline, CDR1 is MNHNS and CDR2 SASEGT. This CDR3 contains 13 residues. Unmatched junction bases numbered 4, after V lost 7 bases and J lost 4 bases. The CDR3 sequence is CASTGLASDTQYF. Here the CDR3 DNA reads TGTGCCAGCACCGGACTAGCATCAGATACGCAGTATTTT.

There are many counts of this clonotype. The J gene is TRBJ1-1, the V gene TRBV7-9, with D possibly TRBD1 on 5 matching bases. Trimming shortened V by 1 base and J by 4 bases, and 7 bases separated the two germline ends. Per germline, CDR1 SEHNR and CDR2 FQNEAQ (reference sequence). CDR3 length equals 13 residues. The CDR3 protein is CASSLGGSTEAFF. CDR3 nucleotides: TGTGCCAGCAGCTTAGGGGGGAGCACTGAAGCTTTCTTT.

This clonotype was counted a few times. Here the CDR3 DNA reads TGTGCCAGCAGTCCCCGACCGATCGGGACTGAAGCTTTCTTT. Residues: CASSPRPIGTEAFF. The chain combines TRBV27 with TRBJ1-1; D is uncertain. The CDR3 has 14 amino acids. CDR1 and CDR2 (germline): MNHEY, SMNVEV (reference sequence). Trimming removed 5 bases at V and 5 bases at J, with 15 bases between.

The chain combines TRBV20-1 with TRBJ1-2; unclear D gene. The CDR3 length is 11 residues. The germline gives CDR1 DFQATT, CDR2 SNEGSKA (reference sequence). The germline V and J ends were trimmed by 6 bases and 6 bases, with 11 bases remaining between them. This CDR3 reads CSAPRTHGYTF. The CDR3 DNA reads as TGCAGTGCCCCCAGGACGCATGGCTACACCTTC.

This clonotype was counted many times. This chain uses TRBV2 with TRBJ2-7; 7 nucleotides align to TRBD2. Germline V gene data show CDR1 as SNHLY and CDR2 as FYNNEI. Trimming took 8 bases from V and 4 from J; bases not matched to a gene: 2. The CDR3 contains 11 residues. The CDR3 loop reads CASQRGYEQYF. Written as DNA, the CDR3 is TGTGCCAGCCAGCGGGGTTACGAGCAGTACTTC. The full variable domain, completed using reference TRBV2 and TRBJ2-7, is EPEVTQTPSHQVTQMGQEVILRCVPISNHLYFYWYRQILGQKVEFLVSFYNNEISEKSEIFDDQFSVERPDGSNFTLKIRSTKLEDSAMYFCASQRGYEQYFGPGTRLTVT.

This clonotype was observed a handful of times. J is TRBJ2-3 and V is TRBV20-1; tentatively, D is TRBD1 (6 bases). CDR3 size: 14 residues. The germline V gene encodes CDR1 DFQATT and CDR2 SNEGSKA (reference sequence). Trimming cost V 0 bases and J 6 bases, with 13 bases left between them. The CDR3 is CSARDEGVEDTQYF. The CDR3, as DNA: TGCAGTGCTAGAGATGAGGGGGTTGAGGATACGCAGTATTTT.

This clonotype came up many times. The rearrangement joins TRBV9 to TRBJ2-5, with D possibly TRBD2 on 5 matching bases. There are 13 residues in the CDR3. V was clipped by 2 bases and J by 8 bases, with 13 bases between them. Germline values: CDR1 SGDLS, CDR2 YYNGEE. The CDR3 DNA reads TGTGCCAGCAGCGTGCCTACCGAGGGAACCCAGTACTTC. Its translation is CASSVPTEGTQYF.

This clonotype was seen more than once but under ten times. One end of the junction does not line up with germline, which may come from a read error. The CDR3 DNA is TGTGCCAGCAGTTTAGGATTAGACAGGGTCTACAATGAGCAGTTCTTC. Amino acid sequence: CASSLGLDRVYNEQFF. The chain combines TRBV11-2 with TRBJ2-1, with TRBD1 matching over 7 bases. The CDR3 is 16 amino acids. Germline CDR1 reads SGHAT; CDR2 reads FQNNGV.

This clonotype was counted many times. The chain carries TRBV2 and TRBJ2-1, with unresolved D. The CDR3 length is 11 residues. Looked up from germline, CDR1 is SNHLY and CDR2 is FYNNEI. V was cut by 8 bases and J by 6 bases, with 8 bases left in between. The CDR3 DNA sequence: TGTGCCAGCGTCAGTGCCAATGAGCAGTTCTTC. Residues: CASVSANEQFF.

The rearrangement joins TRBV9 to TRBJ2-2, with D perhaps given as TRBD1 or TRBD2 (5 bases each). Germline loops: CDR1 SGDLS, CDR2 YYNGEE. The CDR3 loop spans 16 amino acids. The germline V and J ends were trimmed by 0 bases and 7 bases, with 16 bases remaining between them. Here the CDR3 reads CASSVGGSGHHGELFF. The CDR3, as DNA: TGTGCCAGCAGCGTAGGAGGGAGTGGACACCACGGGGAGCTGTTTTTT. The variable domain in full, completed from reference TRBV9 and TRBJ2-2, reads DSGVTQTPKHLITATGQRVTLRCSPRSGDLSVYWYQQSLDQGLQFLIQYYNGEERAKGNILERFSAQQFPDLHSELNLSSLELGDSALYFCASSVGGSGHHGELFFGEGSRLTVL.

Many counts were recorded for this clonotype. This sequence joins TRBV5-1 and TRBJ2-1; D is unclear. This CDR3 is built from 14 residues. V was clipped by 1 base and J by 3 bases, with 8 bases between them. Germline assignment: CDR1 SGHRS and CDR2 YFSETQ. The CDR3 is CASSLSSFYNEQFF. CDR3 nucleotide sequence: TGCGCCAGCAGCTTGAGTTCCTTCTACAATGAGCAGTTCTTC.